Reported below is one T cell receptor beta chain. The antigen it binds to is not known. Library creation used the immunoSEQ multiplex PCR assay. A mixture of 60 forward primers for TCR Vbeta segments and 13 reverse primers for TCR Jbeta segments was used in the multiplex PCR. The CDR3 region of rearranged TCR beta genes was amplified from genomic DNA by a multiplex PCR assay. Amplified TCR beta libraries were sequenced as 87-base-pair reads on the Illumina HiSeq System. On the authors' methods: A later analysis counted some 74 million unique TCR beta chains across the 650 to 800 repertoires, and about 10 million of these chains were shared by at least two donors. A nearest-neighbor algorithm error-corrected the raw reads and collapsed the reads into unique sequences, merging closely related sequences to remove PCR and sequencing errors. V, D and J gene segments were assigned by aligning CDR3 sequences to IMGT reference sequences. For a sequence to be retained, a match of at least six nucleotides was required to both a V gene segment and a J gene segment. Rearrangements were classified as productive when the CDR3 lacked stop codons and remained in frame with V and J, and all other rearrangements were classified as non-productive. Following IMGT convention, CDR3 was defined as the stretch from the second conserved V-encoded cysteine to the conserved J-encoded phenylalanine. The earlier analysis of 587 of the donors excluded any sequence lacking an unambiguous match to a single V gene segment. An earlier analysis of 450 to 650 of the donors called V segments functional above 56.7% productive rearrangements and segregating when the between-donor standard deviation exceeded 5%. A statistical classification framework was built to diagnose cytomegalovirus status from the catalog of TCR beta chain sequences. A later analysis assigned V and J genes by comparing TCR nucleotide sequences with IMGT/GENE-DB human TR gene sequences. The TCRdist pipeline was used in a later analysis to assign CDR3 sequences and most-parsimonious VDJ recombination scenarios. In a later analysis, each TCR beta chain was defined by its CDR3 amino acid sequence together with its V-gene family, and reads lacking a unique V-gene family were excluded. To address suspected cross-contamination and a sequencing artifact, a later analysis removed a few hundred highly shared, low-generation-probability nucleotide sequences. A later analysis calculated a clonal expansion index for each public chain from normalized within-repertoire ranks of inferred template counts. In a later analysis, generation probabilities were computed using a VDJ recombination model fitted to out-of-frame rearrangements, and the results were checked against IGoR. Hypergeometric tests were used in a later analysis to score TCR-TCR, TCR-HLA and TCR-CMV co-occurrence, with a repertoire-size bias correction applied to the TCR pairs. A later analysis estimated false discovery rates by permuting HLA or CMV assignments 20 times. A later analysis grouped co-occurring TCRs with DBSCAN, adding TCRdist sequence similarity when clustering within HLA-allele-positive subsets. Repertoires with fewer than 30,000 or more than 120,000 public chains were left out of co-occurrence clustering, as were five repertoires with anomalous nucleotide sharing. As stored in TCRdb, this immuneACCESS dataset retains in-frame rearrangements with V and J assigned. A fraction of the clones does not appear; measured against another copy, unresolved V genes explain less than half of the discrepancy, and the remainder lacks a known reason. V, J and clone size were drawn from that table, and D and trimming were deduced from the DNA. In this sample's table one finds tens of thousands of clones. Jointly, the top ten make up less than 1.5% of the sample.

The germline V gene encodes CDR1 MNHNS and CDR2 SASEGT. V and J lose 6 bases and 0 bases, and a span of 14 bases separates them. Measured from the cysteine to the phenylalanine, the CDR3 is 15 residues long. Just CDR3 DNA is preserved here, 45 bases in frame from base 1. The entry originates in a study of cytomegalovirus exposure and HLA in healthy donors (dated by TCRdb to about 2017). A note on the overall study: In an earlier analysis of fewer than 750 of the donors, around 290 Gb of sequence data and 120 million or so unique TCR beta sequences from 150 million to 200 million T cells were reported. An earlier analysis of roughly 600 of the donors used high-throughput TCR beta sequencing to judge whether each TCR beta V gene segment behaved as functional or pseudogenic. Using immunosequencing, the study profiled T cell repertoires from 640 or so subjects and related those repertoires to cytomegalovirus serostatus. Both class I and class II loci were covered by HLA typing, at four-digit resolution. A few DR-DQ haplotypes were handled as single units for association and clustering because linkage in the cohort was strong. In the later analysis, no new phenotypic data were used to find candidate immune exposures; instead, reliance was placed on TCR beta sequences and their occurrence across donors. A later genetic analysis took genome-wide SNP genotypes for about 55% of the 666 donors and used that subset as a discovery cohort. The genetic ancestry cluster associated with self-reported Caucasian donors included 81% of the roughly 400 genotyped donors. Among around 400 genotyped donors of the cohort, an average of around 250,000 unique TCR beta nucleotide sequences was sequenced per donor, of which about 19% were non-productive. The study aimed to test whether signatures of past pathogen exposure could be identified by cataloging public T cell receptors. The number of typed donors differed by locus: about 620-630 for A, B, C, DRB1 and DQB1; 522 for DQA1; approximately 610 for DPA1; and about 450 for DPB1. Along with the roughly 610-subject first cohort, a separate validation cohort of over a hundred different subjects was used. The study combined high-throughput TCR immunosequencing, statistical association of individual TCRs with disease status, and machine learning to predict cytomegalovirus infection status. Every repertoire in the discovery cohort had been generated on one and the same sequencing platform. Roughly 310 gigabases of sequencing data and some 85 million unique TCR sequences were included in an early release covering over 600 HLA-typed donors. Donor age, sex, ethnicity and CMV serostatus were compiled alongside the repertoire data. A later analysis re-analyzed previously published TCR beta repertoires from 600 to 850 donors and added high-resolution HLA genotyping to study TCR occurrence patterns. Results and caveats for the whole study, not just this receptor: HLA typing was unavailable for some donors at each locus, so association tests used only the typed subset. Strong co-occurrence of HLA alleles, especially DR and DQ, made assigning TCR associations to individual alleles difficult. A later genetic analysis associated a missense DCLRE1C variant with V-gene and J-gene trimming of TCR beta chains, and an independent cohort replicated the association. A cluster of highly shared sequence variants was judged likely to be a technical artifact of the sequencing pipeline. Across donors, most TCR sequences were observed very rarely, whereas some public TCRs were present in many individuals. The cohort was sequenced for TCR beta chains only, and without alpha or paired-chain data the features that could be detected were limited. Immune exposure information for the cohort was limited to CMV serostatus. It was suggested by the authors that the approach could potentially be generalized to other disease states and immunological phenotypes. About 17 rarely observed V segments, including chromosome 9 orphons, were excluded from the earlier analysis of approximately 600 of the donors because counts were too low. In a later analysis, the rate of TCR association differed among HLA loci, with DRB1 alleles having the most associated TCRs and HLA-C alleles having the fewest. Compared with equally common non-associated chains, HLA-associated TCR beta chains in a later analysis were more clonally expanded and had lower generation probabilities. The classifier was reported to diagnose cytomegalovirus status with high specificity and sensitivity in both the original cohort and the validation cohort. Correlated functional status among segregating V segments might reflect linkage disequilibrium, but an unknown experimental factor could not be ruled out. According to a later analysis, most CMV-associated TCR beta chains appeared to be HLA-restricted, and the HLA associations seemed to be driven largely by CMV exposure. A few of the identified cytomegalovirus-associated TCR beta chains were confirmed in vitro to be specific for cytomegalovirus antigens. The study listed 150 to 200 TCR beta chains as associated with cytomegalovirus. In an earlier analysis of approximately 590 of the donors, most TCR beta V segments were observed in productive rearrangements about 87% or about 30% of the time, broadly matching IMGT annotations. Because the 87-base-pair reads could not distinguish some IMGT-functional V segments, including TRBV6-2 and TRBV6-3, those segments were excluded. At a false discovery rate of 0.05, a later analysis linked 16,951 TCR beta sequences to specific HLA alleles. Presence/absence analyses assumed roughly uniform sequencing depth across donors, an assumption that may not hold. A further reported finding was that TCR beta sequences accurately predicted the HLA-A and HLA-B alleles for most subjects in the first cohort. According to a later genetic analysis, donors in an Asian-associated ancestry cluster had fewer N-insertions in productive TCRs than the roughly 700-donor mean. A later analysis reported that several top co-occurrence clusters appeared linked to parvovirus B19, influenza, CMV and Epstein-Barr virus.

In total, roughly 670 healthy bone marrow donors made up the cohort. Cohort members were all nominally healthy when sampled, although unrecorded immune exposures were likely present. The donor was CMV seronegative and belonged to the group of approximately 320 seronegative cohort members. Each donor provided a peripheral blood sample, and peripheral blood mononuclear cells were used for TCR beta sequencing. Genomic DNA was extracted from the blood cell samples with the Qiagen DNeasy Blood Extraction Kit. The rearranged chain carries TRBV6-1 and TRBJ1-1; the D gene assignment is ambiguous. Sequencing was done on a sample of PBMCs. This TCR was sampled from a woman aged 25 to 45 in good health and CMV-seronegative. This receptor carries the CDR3 CASRDWAGMNTEAFF. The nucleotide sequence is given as TGTGCCAGCAGGGACTGGGCGGGCATGAACACTGAAGCTTTCTTT.